This T cell receptor (beta chain) originates from a study of T cells in localized non-small cell lung cancer. Study-level points and caveats: In the blood, greater T cell density corresponded to longer overall survival. Among the tissues sampled, uninvolved adjacent lung had the highest T cell clonality, above tumor.

Remarks on this clone: As yet, its antigen is unknown.

TCRdb keeps only in-frame clones here, not all; method: immunoSEQ multiplex PCR. Here the sample spans about 46,000 clones, under 90% being singletons. The length of the CDR3 is 15 residues. V lost 4 bases to trimming and J lost 0 bases; unmatched junction nucleotides: 5. CDR1 is SGHDT and CDR2 is YYEEEE in the germline V gene. V gene TRBV5-6 combines with J gene TRBJ2-3; TRBD1 agrees at 7 bases. The origin of this receptor is a man aged 40 to 75 with stage III lung adenocarcinoma. This sample comprised peripheral blood mononuclear cells, obtained before any cancer treatment. The CDR3 DNA sequence: TGTGCCAGCAGCCAAACGACAGGGAGCACAGATACGCAGTATTTT. Protein: CASSQTTGSTDTQYF.